This TCR beta chain is from a study of monozygotic twins with inflammatory bowel disease. Findings and caveats of the study: No detectable difference in repertoire similarity separated concordant from discordant twins, possibly as a result of limited power. Inverse Simpson values showed less TCRbeta diversity in IBD patients than in their healthy co-twins.

As to this clonotype: Its antigen is undetermined.

TCR libraries each used around 3,500 ng of total RNA. TCRdb re-called the 5' RACE reads; every CDR3 protein appears as one record, without DNA. The sample's table shows some 170,000 distinct CDR3 sequences. The CDR3 consists of 11 residues. Per the germline V gene, CDR1 is MNHEY and CDR2 is SVGEGT. Whole blood supplied total RNA, and T cells were not sorted. The chain combines TRBV6-2 or TRBV6-3 with TRBJ1-1. This clonotype originated in a human donor with ulcerative colitis or Crohn's disease, or a healthy co-twin of an affected twin (not recorded which). The sequenced material came from blood. The CDR3 spells CASGWNTEAFF.